Listed below are T cell receptor beta chains from one sample, sequenced in a study of cytomegalovirus exposure and HLA in healthy donors. Produced via immunoSEQ multiplex PCR; TCRdb's table is partial and in-frame only. In the table there are approximately 74,000 clones, 70% to 85% of which are singletons. The sample taken for sequencing was PBMCs. Receptors were obtained from a woman between 40 and 55 years old in good health and CMV-seronegative. CDR3s include the opening cysteine and the closing phenylalanine or tryptophan. D genes are given only for firm matches. Expanded clones get a size class; other rows say once, few or many, or leave the size out.

D gene: NA; J gene: TRBJ2-5; V gene: TRBV28; clone size: once; CDR3 protein: CASSLSSSSAETQYF; CDR3 DNA: TGTGCCAGCAGTTTAAGCTCTAGCTCGGCAGAGACCCAGTACTTC
D gene: NA; J gene: TRBJ1-1; V gene: TRBV9; clone size: NA; CDR3 protein: CASSVDRVGTEAFF; CDR3 DNA: TGTGCCAGCAGCGTAGATCGGGTCGGCACTGAAGCTTTCTTT
D gene: NA; J gene: TRBJ1-2; V gene: TRBV7-9; clone size: NA; CDR3 protein: CASSYDTSYGYTF; CDR3 DNA: TGTGCCAGCAGCTATGACACTTCCTATGGCTACACCTTC
D gene: TRBD1; J gene: TRBJ1-4; V gene: TRBV5-1; clone size: NA; CDR3 protein: CASSLEGATNEKLFF; CDR3 DNA: TGCGCCAGCAGCTTGGAGGGGGCGACTAATGAAAAACTGTTTTTT
D gene: TRBD1; J gene: TRBJ2-5; V gene: TRBV13; clone size: few; CDR3 protein: CASSFRAGGRQETQYF; CDR3 DNA: TGTGCCAGCAGCTTTAGGGCAGGGGGACGCCAAGAGACCCAGTACTTC
D gene: TRBD1; J gene: TRBJ2-1; V gene: TRBV7-9; clone size: NA; CDR3 protein: CASSLGTGTYNEQFF; CDR3 DNA: TGTGCCAGCAGCTTAGGGACAGGGACCTACAATGAGCAGTTCTTC
D gene: TRBD1; J gene: TRBJ1-5; V gene: TRBV7-2; clone size: NA; CDR3 protein: CASSPRDRGSNQPQHF; CDR3 DNA: TGTGCCAGCAGCCCCCGGGACAGGGGAAGTAATCAGCCCCAGCATTTT
D gene: NA; J gene: TRBJ1-2; V gene: TRBV5-1; clone size: NA; CDR3 protein: CASSSSVLIYGYTF; CDR3 DNA: TGCGCCAGCAGCTCTAGTGTCCTGATCTATGGCTACACCTTC
D gene: NA; J gene: TRBJ2-7; V gene: TRBV28; clone size: NA; CDR3 protein: CASGKTTDAPYEQYF; CDR3 DNA: TGTGCCAGCGGAAAAACGACAGATGCTCCCTACGAGCAGTACTTC
D gene: TRBD2; J gene: TRBJ2-6; V gene: TRBV5-1; clone size: NA; CDR3 protein: CASSPGLAGGAGANVLTF; CDR3 DNA: TGCGCCAGCAGCCCGGGACTAGCGGGGGGGGCTGGGGCCAACGTCCTGACTTTC
D gene: NA; J gene: TRBJ2-5; V gene: TRBV19; clone size: once; CDR3 protein: CASSPGGGRFETQYF; CDR3 DNA: TGTGCCAGTAGTCCCGGAGGAGGTCGCTTCGAGACCCAGTACTTC
D gene: NA; J gene: TRBJ2-2; V gene: TRBV9; clone size: once; CDR3 protein: CASSVGTGNTGELFF; CDR3 DNA: TGTGCCAGCAGCGTTGGAACAGGGAACACCGGGGAGCTGTTTTTT
D gene: TRBD1; J gene: TRBJ2-1; V gene: TRBV19; clone size: few; CDR3 protein: CATGTGMNNEQFF; CDR3 DNA: TGTGCCACCGGGACAGGGATGAACAATGAGCAGTTCTTC
D gene: TRBD2; J gene: TRBJ2-1; V gene: TRBV5-4; clone size: NA; CDR3 protein: CASSLGLAGAYNEQFF; CDR3 DNA: TGTGCCAGCAGCCTAGGACTAGCGGGAGCATACAATGAGCAGTTCTTC
D gene: NA; J gene: TRBJ1-4; V gene: TRBV7-7; clone size: NA; CDR3 protein: CASSHGGTNEKLFF; CDR3 DNA: TGTGCCAGCAGCCACGGAGGCACTAATGAAAAACTGTTTTTT
D gene: NA; J gene: TRBJ2-5; V gene: TRBV19; clone size: NA; CDR3 protein: CASSPIRQTQETQYF; CDR3 DNA: TGTGCCAGTAGTCCAATTCGACAGACCCAAGAGACCCAGTACTTC
D gene: NA; J gene: TRBJ2-7; V gene: TRBV5-1; clone size: few; CDR3 protein: CASSLDGIIIHEQYF; CDR3 DNA: TGCGCCAGCAGCTTGGACGGTATCATTATCCACGAGCAGTACTTC
D gene: NA; J gene: TRBJ2-7; V gene: TRBV2; clone size: NA; CDR3 protein: CASSLNLYEQYF; CDR3 DNA: TGTGCCAGCAGCCTGAATCTCTACGAGCAGTACTTC
D gene: NA; J gene: TRBJ1-1; V gene: TRBV10-2; clone size: NA; CDR3 protein: CASSESVYAFF; CDR3 DNA: TGCGCCAGCAGTGAAAGCGTTTACGCTTTCTTT
D gene: TRBD2; J gene: TRBJ2-1; V gene: TRBV19; clone size: NA; CDR3 protein: CASRTSGGYNEQFF; CDR3 DNA: TGTGCCAGTAGGACTAGCGGGGGTTACAATGAGCAGTTCTTC
D gene: TRBD1; J gene: TRBJ1-1; V gene: TRBV6-1; clone size: NA; CDR3 protein: CASTALRTGNTEAFF; CDR3 DNA: TGTGCCAGCACCGCACTCCGGACAGGGAACACTGAAGCTTTCTTT
D gene: NA; J gene: TRBJ1-2; V gene: TRBV21-1; clone size: NA; CDR3 protein: CASAPGHPTNYGYTF; CDR3 DNA: TGTGCCAGCGCCCCGGGACATCCGACTAACTATGGCTACACCTTC
D gene: TRBD2; J gene: TRBJ2-7; V gene: TRBV5-4; clone size: NA; CDR3 protein: CASSGRQAGRGEQYF; CDR3 DNA: TGTGCCAGCAGCGGTCGGCAAGCGGGAAGGGGCGAGCAGTACTTC
D gene: NA; J gene: TRBJ1-1; V gene: TRBV27; clone size: NA; CDR3 protein: CASSLSGAAYEAFF; CDR3 DNA: TGTGCCAGCAGTTTATCGGGGGCAGCCTATGAAGCTTTCTTT
D gene: TRBD1; J gene: TRBJ1-4; V gene: TRBV5-5; clone size: NA; CDR3 protein: CASRRDSGLEKLFF; CDR3 DNA: TGTGCCAGCAGACGGGACAGCGGCCTTGAAAAACTGTTTTTT
D gene: NA; J gene: TRBJ1-4; V gene: TRBV6-1; clone size: NA; CDR3 protein: CASSEASPGLEKLFF; CDR3 DNA: TGTGCCAGCAGTGAAGCCTCGCCAGGGCTTGAAAAACTGTTTTTT
D gene: NA; J gene: TRBJ1-4; V gene: TRBV7-2; clone size: once; CDR3 protein: CASSLAAGEGEKLFF; CDR3 DNA: TGTGCCAGCAGCTTAGCGGCAGGGGAGGGGGAAAAACTGTTTTTT
D gene: NA; J gene: TRBJ2-1; V gene: TRBV19; clone size: NA; CDR3 protein: CASSIVARGGEQFF; CDR3 DNA: TGTGCCAGTAGTATAGTGGCCAGGGGTGGTGAGCAGTTCTTC
D gene: TRBD2; J gene: TRBJ2-2; V gene: TRBV28; clone size: once; CDR3 protein: CASSWGEGRTGELFF; CDR3 DNA: TGTGCCAGCAGTTGGGGGGAGGGCCGAACCGGGGAGCTGTTTTTT
D gene: NA; J gene: TRBJ1-6; V gene: TRBV7-2; clone size: NA; CDR3 protein: CASSPDRASNSPLHF; CDR3 DNA: TGTGCCAGCAGTCCAGACAGAGCGTCTAATTCACCCCTCCACTTT
D gene: TRBD2; J gene: TRBJ2-7; V gene: TRBV11-2; clone size: NA; CDR3 protein: CASSPGGLASYEQYF; CDR3 DNA: TGTGCCAGCAGCCCGGGGGGACTTGCATCCTACGAGCAGTACTTC
D gene: NA; J gene: TRBJ2-7; V gene: TRBV5-1; clone size: NA; CDR3 protein: CASTGRQGPGYEQYF; CDR3 DNA: TGCGCCAGCACCGGACGTCAGGGGCCCGGTTACGAGCAGTACTTC
D gene: TRBD1; J gene: TRBJ1-3; V gene: TRBV18; clone size: NA; CDR3 protein: CASSPPGTGGSGNTIYF; CDR3 DNA: TGTGCCAGCTCACCCCCCGGGACAGGGGGCTCTGGAAACACCATATATTTT
D gene: NA; J gene: TRBJ1-1; V gene: TRBV7-9; clone size: NA; CDR3 protein: CASSFRGGTEAFF; CDR3 DNA: TGTGCCAGCAGCTTTCGGGGGGGCACTGAAGCTTTCTTT
D gene: TRBD2; J gene: TRBJ2-1; V gene: TRBV7-2; clone size: NA; CDR3 protein: CASSLLAGGSLSVEQFF; CDR3 DNA: TGTGCCAGCAGCTTATTAGCAGGCGGGAGCCTGTCCGTCGAGCAGTTCTTC
D gene: TRBD1; J gene: TRBJ2-2; V gene: TRBV7-6; clone size: NA; CDR3 protein: CASSLRARQGNTGELFF; CDR3 DNA: TGTGCCAGCAGCTTAAGGGCAAGACAGGGTAACACCGGGGAGCTGTTTTTT
D gene: NA; J gene: TRBJ1-2; V gene: TRBV29-1; clone size: NA; CDR3 protein: CSAFDAVNYGYTF; CDR3 DNA: TGCAGCGCCTTTGACGCGGTTAACTATGGCTACACCTTC
D gene: NA; J gene: TRBJ2-2; V gene: TRBV7-3; clone size: NA; CDR3 protein: CASSLIPSGELFF; CDR3 DNA: TGTGCCAGCAGCTTAATCCCATCCGGGGAGCTGTTTTTT
D gene: NA; J gene: TRBJ2-2; V gene: TRBV18; clone size: NA; CDR3 protein: CASSPDAGRGGELFF; CDR3 DNA: TGTGCCAGCTCACCGGACGCCGGGAGAGGCGGGGAGCTGTTTTTT
D gene: TRBD1; J gene: TRBJ2-7; V gene: TRBV28; clone size: NA; CDR3 protein: CASSSPGTGYNEQYF; CDR3 DNA: TGTGCCAGCAGTTCCCCCGGGACAGGGTACAACGAGCAGTACTTC
D gene: NA; J gene: TRBJ1-2; V gene: TRBV5-1; clone size: once; CDR3 protein: CASSLEGGGYGYTF; CDR3 DNA: TGCGCCAGCAGCTTGGAAGGGGGGGGCTATGGCTACACCTTC
D gene: TRBD1; J gene: TRBJ2-7; V gene: TRBV6-5; clone size: few; CDR3 protein: CASSYLGTAIYEQYF; CDR3 DNA: TGTGCCAGCAGCTACCTTGGGACAGCGATCTACGAGCAGTACTTC
D gene: NA; J gene: TRBJ2-7; V gene: TRBV15; clone size: NA; CDR3 protein: CATSNVDSYEQYF; CDR3 DNA: TGTGCCACCAGCAATGTAGACTCCTACGAGCAGTACTTC
D gene: TRBD2; J gene: TRBJ2-1; V gene: TRBV19; clone size: NA; CDR3 protein: CASKEIAGGYEQFF; CDR3 DNA: TGTGCCAGTAAGGAAATAGCGGGGGGCTATGAGCAGTTCTTC
D gene: NA; J gene: TRBJ2-7; V gene: TRBV6-6; clone size: NA; CDR3 protein: CASSYGQGSYEQYF; CDR3 DNA: TGTGCCAGCAGTTACGGGCAGGGATCCTACGAGCAGTACTTC
D gene: TRBD1; J gene: TRBJ1-4; V gene: TRBV7-8; clone size: NA; CDR3 protein: CASSRGTGGDEKLFF; CDR3 DNA: TGTGCCAGCAGCCGCGGAACAGGGGGCGATGAAAAACTGTTTTTT
D gene: TRBD2; J gene: TRBJ2-1; V gene: TRBV15; clone size: NA; CDR3 protein: CATSRGGSRGYNEQFF; CDR3 DNA: TGTGCCACCAGCAGGGGCGGGAGTCGGGGCTACAATGAGCAGTTCTTC
D gene: TRBD2; J gene: TRBJ2-7; V gene: TRBV5-1; clone size: NA; CDR3 protein: CASSLGTRELYEQYF; CDR3 DNA: TGCGCCAGCAGCTTGGGAACGCGGGAGCTGTACGAGCAGTACTTC